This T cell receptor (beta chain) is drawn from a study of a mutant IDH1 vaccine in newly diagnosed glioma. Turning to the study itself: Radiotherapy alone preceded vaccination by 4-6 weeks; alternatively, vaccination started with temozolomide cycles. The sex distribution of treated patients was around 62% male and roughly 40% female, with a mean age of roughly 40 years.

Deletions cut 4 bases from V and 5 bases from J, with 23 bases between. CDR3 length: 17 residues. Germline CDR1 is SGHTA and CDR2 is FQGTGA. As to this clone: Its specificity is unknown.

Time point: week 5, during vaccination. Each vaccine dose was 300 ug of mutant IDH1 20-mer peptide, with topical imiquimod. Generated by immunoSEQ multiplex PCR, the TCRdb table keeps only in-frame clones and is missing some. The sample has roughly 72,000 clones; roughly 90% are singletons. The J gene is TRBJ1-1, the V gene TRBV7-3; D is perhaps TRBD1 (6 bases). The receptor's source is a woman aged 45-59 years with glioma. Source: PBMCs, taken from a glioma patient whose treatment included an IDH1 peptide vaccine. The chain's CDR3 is CASSSSGDRGHRTEAFF. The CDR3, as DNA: TGTGCCAGCAGCTCCTCAGGGGACCGGGGGCATAGGACTGAAGCTTTCTTT.